This is a list of T cell receptor beta chains from one sample in a study of siplizumab effects on memory and regulatory T cells. Some clones are missing from TCRdb's copy, which holds only in-frame ones; the method was immunoSEQ multiplex PCR. Of about 100,000 clones listed, around 95% are singletons. Sequenced: Tregs sorted from blood. The receptors originated from a human donor in good health. Both conserved end residues are part of each CDR3. Each record gives: CDR3 DNA, CDR3 protein, J gene, V gene, clone size, D gene. The D gene is left open where the match is weak. The size field is filled for only some rows; it gives once, few, many or a size class.

TGTGCCAGCAGGGAAAGGGCAATTGGTGAAAAACTGTTTTTT CASRERAIGEKLFF TRBJ1-4 TRBV2 NA NA
TGTGCCAGCTCACCACCAGTACGCCCGAACACCGGGGAGCTGTTTTTT CASSPPVRPNTGELFF TRBJ2-2 TRBV18 NA NA
TGTGCCAGCAGCAAAGATTGCGGGGCGGGACAGGTCCGGAATCAGCCCCAGCATTTT CASSKDCGAGQVRNQPQHF TRBJ1-5 TRBV21-1 NA NA
TGTGCCAGCTCCCGAAGGACGGGACAGGGAAGTGCAGATACGCAGTATTTT CASSRRTGQGSADTQYF TRBJ2-3 TRBV21-1 NA NA
TGCGCCAGCAACGCCCGGGACAGGGGGCAATACGAGCAGTACTTC CASNARDRGQYEQYF TRBJ2-7 TRBV5-1 NA TRBD1
TGTGCCAGTAGTCCCCCCCTCCTTTTGACTGAAGCTTTCTTT CASSPPLLLTEAFF TRBJ1-1 TRBV19 NA NA
TGTGCCAGCAGTGTATTGAGTGGGCTGAACACTGAAGCTTTCTTT CASSVLSGLNTEAFF TRBJ1-1 TRBV6-1 NA NA
TGTGCCAGCAGCCAAGAGGTAGCGCACTTATACAATGAGCAGTTCTTC CASSQEVAHLYNEQFF TRBJ2-1 TRBV4-2 NA NA
TGTGCCAGCAGCTTAGTTGGGGGGGACAGGGGCACAGATACGCAGTATTTT CASSLVGGDRGTDTQYF TRBJ2-3 TRBV7-9 NA TRBD1
TGTGCCCCCGCCCGGCACGGCGGGGACAGCACAGATACGCAGTATTTT CAPARHGGDSTDTQYF TRBJ2-3 TRBV27 NA NA
TGCGCCAGCAGCTTGTTGGGTTCATCCTACGAGCAGTACTTC CASSLLGSSYEQYF TRBJ2-7 TRBV5-1 NA NA
TGTGCCAGCAGCTTACGACAGGGAAGGACAGATACGCAGTATTTT CASSLRQGRTDTQYF TRBJ2-3 TRBV7-2 NA TRBD1
TGTGCCAGCAGCTTAGTTGAGGCCCAAGGTGAAGCTTTCTTT CASSLVEAQGEAFF TRBJ1-1 TRBV7-9 NA NA
TGTGCCAGTAGGGGAGGGGGCGCCGGGGCCAACGTCCTGACTTTC CASRGGGAGANVLTF TRBJ2-6 TRBV19 NA NA
TGCGCCAGCAGAGAAAGGAGCTCCTACGAGCAGTACTTC CASRERSSYEQYF TRBJ2-7 TRBV10-2 NA NA
TGTGCCAGCAGTTTGACAGGGTCGGGGGACACTGAAGCTTTCTTT CASSLTGSGDTEAFF TRBJ1-1 TRBV25-1 NA TRBD1
TGTGCCATTCTCGGGACTCTAGAGACCCAGTACTTC CAILGTLETQYF TRBJ2-5 TRBV2 few NA
TGTGCCAGCTCATCGTTACAGGGCTTTAATGAAAAACTGTTTTTT CASSSLQGFNEKLFF TRBJ1-4 TRBV18 NA NA
TGTGCCAGCAGCATAAGATTTAATGAAAAACTGTTTTTT CASSIRFNEKLFF TRBJ1-4 TRBV28 once NA
TGCGCCAGCAGCTTGGTGCGGACTAGCGGGGGCGATGAGCAGTTCTTC CASSLVRTSGGDEQFF TRBJ2-1 TRBV5-1 NA TRBD2
TGTGCCAGCAGTTCAGGGGATTTGGCTGAAGCTTTCTTT CASSSGDLAEAFF TRBJ1-1 TRBV2 NA NA
TGTGCCAGCAGTTACTCAAGGGGTCTTGGTGAGCAGTACTTC CASSYSRGLGEQYF TRBJ2-7 TRBV6-6 NA NA
TGTGCCAGCACACGGAGTAGCACAGATACGCAGTATTTT CASTRSSTDTQYF TRBJ2-3 TRBV6-6 NA NA
TGTGCCAGCAGTGATGGCCGATCCAAAAACATTCAGTACTTC CASSDGRSKNIQYF TRBJ2-4 TRBV2 few NA
TGTGCCAGCAACGACGCGGCTAGCGGGAGTTGGAGCGAGAAGAATACGCAGTATTTT CASNDAASGSWSEKNTQYF TRBJ2-3 TRBV7-9 NA TRBD2
TGTGCCAGCAGCCCCGGTATGGGCAACTCTGGGGCCAACGTCCTGACTTTC CASSPGMGNSGANVLTF TRBJ2-6 TRBV27 once NA
TGTGCCAGCGAAAGCGGTTGGGGAGATACGCAGTATTTT CASESGWGDTQYF TRBJ2-3 TRBV6-1 NA NA
TGTGCCAGCAGTTCGGCAGGGCGCTTCTATGGCTACACCTTC CASSSAGRFYGYTF TRBJ1-2 TRBV27 NA NA
TGCGCCAGCAGCACACCTACGAAGCAGTACTTC CASSTPTKQYF TRBJ2-7 TRBV5-1 NA NA
TGTGCCAGCAGTTTAAGCAGGGGGGATCAGCCCCAGCATTTT CASSLSRGDQPQHF TRBJ1-5 TRBV28 NA TRBD1
TGTGCCAGCAGCCACCCCGGAGGGGGGGCAAACATTCAGTACTTC CASSHPGGGANIQYF TRBJ2-4 TRBV7-9 NA NA
TGTGCCAGCAGCCGGGGACAGTTAGGGGAGCTGTTTTTT CASSRGQLGELFF TRBJ2-2 TRBV13 NA TRBD1
TGTGCCAGCAGTGAACGGGGGGGCGCCTCTGAAGCTTTCTTT CASSERGGASEAFF TRBJ1-1 TRBV6-1 NA NA
TGCGCCAGCAGTGTGGATCCCCAGCCCCAGCATTTT CASSVDPQPQHF TRBJ1-5 TRBV10-2 few NA
TGTGCCAGCAGTACCGGGACAGGGGGCATCGGGAGTCAGCCCCAGCATTTT CASSTGTGGIGSQPQHF TRBJ1-5 TRBV28 NA TRBD1
TGTGCCAGCACCCCTTCTGTCGCTGGTGGCTACACCTTC CASTPSVAGGYTF TRBJ1-2 TRBV28 NA NA
TGTGCCATTGGGGGGGCAGAGCAGTTCTTC CAIGGAEQFF TRBJ2-1 TRBV10-3 once NA
TGTGCCAGCAGTCGACAGGGGCGCTCCTACGAGCAGTACTTC CASSRQGRSYEQYF TRBJ2-7 TRBV6-1 NA TRBD1
TGTGCCAGCACAGCGGGAGGGCAAGAGACCCAGTACTTC CASTAGGQETQYF TRBJ2-5 TRBV28 NA TRBD2
TGTGCCAGCAGCCCTAACAGTAACTATCAGCCCCAGCATTTT CASSPNSNYQPQHF TRBJ1-5 TRBV7-9 NA NA